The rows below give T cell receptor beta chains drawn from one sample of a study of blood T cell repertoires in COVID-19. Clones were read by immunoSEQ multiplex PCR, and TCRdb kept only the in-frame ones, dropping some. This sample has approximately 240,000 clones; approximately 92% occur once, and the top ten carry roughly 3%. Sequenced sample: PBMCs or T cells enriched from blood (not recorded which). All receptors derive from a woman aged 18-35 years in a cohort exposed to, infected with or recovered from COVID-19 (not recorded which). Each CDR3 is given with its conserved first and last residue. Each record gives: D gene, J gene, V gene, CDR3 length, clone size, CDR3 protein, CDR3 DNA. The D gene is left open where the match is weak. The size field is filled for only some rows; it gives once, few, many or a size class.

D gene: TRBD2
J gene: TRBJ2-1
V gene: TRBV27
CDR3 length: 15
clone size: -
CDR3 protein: CASSFSSGRANEQFF
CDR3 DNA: TGTGCCAGCAGTTTCAGTAGCGGGAGGGCCAATGAGCAGTTCTTC

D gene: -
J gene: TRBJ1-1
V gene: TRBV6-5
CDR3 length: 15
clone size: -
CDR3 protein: CASSYSGAENTEAFF
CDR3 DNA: TGTGCCAGCAGTTACTCAGGGGCAGAGAACACTGAAGCTTTCTTT

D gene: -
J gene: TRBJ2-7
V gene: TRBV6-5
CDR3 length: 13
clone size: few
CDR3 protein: CASGAGAPYEQYF
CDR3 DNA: TGTGCCAGCGGGGCGGGGGCCCCCTACGAGCAGTACTTC

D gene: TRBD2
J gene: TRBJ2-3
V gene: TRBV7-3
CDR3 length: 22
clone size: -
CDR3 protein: CASSLMGHMGLAGGRVTDTQYF
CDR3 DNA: TGTGCCAGCAGCTTAATGGGCCATATGGGCCTAGCGGGGGGGCGAGTCACAGATACGCAGTATTTT

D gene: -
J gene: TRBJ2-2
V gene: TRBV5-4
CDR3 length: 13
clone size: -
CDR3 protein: CASRQAGTGELFF
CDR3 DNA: TGTGCCAGCAGACAGGCTGGGACCGGGGAGCTGTTTTTT

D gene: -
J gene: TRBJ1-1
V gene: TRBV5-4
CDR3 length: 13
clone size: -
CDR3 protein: CASSLVQGQEAFF
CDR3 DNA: TGTGCCAGCAGCTTGGTTCAGGGCCAGGAAGCTTTCTTT

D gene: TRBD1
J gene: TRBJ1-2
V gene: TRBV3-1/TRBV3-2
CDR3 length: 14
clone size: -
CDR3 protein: CASSQVGTGYGYTF
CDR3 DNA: TGTGCCAGCAGCCAAGTGGGGACAGGATATGGCTACACCTTC

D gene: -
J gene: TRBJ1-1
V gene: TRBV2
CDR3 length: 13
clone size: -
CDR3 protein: CASSEGGNTEAFF
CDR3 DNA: TGTGCCAGCAGTGAAGGCGGGAACACTGAAGCTTTCTTT

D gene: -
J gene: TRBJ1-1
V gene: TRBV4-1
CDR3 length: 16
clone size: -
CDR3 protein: CASSPVMRAMNTEAFF
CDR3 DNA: TGCGCCAGCAGCCCAGTTATGAGGGCAATGAACACTGAAGCTTTCTTT

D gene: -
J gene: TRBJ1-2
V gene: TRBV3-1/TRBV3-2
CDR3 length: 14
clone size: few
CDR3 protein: CASSHTTFNYGYTF
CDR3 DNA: TGTGCCAGCAGCCACACTACTTTCAACTATGGCTACACCTTC

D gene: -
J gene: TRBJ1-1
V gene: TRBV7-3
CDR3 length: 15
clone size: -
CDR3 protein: CASSSRQTGLAEAFF
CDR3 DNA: TGTGCCAGCAGCTCCCGACAGACAGGTCTGGCTGAAGCTTTCTTT

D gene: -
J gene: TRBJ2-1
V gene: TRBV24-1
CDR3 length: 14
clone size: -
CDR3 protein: CATSAAELYNEQFF
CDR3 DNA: TGTGCCACCAGTGCGGCGGAACTGTACAATGAGCAGTTCTTC

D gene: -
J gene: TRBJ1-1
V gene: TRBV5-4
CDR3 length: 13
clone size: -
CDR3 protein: CASSLAAREEAFF
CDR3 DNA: TGTGCCAGCAGCTTGGCGGCACGGGAGGAAGCTTTCTTT

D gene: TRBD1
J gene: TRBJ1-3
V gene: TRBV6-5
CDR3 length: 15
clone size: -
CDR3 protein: CASRTGGGSGNTIYF
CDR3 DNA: TGTGCCAGCAGGACAGGGGGCGGATCTGGAAACACCATATATTTT

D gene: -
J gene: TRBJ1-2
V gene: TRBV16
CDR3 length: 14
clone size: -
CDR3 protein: CASSPFRGNYGYTF
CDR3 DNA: TGTGCCAGCAGCCCCTTCAGAGGGAACTATGGCTACACCTTC

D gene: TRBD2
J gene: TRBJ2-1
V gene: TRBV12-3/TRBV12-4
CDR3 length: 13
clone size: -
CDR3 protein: CASSLSGGGEQFF
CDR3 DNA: TGTGCCAGCAGTTTATCGGGGGGAGGTGAGCAGTTCTTC

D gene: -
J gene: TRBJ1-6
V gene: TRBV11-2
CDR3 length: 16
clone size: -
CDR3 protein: CASSPDRSSYNSPLHF
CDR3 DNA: TGTGCCAGCAGCCCCGACAGGAGCTCCTATAATTCACCCCTCCACTTT

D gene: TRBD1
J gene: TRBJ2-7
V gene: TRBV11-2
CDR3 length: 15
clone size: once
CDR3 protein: CASSRNTGQGGEQYF
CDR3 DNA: TGTGCCAGCAGCCGCAATACGGGACAGGGAGGCGAGCAGTACTTC

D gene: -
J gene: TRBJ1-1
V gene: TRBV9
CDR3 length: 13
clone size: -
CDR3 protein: CASTEGVGTEAFF
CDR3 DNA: TGTGCCAGCACCGAGGGCGTCGGGACTGAAGCTTTCTTT

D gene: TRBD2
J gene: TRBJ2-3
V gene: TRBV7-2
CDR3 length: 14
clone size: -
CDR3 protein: CASSSPGGVRAQYF
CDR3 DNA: TGTGCCAGCAGCTCTCCGGGGGGGGTTCGTGCGCAGTATTTT

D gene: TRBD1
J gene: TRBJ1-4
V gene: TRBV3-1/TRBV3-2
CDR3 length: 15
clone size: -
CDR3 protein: CASSSTGGTNEKLFF
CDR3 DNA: TGTGCCAGCAGTTCGACAGGGGGCACTAATGAAAAACTGTTTTTT

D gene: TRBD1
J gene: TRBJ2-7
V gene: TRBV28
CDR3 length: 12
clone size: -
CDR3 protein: CASREDRDEQYF
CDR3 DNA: TGTGCCAGCAGGGAGGACAGGGACGAGCAGTACTTC

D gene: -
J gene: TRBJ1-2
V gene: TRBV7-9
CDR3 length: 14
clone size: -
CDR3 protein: CASSLSRDNYGYTF
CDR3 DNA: TGTGCCAGCAGCTTATCCAGGGATAACTATGGCTACACCTTC

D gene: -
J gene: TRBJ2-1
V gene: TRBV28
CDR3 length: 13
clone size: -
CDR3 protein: CASKEDLYNEQFF
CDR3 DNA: TGTGCCAGCAAAGAGGACTTATACAATGAGCAGTTCTTC

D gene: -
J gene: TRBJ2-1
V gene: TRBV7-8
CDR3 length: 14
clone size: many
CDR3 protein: CASNTGEWYNEQFF
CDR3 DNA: TGTGCCAGCAATACCGGGGAATGGTACAATGAGCAGTTCTTC

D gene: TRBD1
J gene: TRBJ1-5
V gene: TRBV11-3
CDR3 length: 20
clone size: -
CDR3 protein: CASSLDCRDRGEYANQPQHF
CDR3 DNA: TGTGCCAGCAGCTTAGATTGCCGGGACAGGGGAGAATACGCCAATCAGCCCCAGCATTTT

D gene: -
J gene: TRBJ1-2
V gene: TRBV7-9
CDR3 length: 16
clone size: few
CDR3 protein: CASSPGGTLVSYGYTF
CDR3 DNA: TGTGCCAGCAGCCCTGGGGGGACGCTCGTATCGTATGGCTACACCTTC

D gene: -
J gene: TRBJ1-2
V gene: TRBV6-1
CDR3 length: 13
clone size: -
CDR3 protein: CASSEASNYGYTF
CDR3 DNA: TGTGCCAGCAGTGAAGCTAGTAACTATGGCTACACCTTC

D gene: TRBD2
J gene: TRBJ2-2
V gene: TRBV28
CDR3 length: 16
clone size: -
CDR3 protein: CASSLLTSGGTGELFF
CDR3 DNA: TGTGCCAGCAGTTTGTTGACTAGCGGGGGAACCGGGGAGCTGTTTTTT

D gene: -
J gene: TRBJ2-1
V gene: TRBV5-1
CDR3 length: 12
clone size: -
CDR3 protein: CASSYTGNEQFF
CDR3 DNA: TGCGCCAGCAGCTATACGGGCAATGAGCAGTTCTTC

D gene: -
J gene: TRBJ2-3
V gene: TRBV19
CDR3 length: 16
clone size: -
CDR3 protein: CASSPVAGRRTDTQYF
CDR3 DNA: TGTGCCAGTAGTCCTGTGGCGGGGCGGAGGACAGATACGCAGTATTTT

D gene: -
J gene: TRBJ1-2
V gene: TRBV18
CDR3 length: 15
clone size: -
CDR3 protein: CASSPSTSLGPGYTF
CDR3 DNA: TGTGCCAGCTCACCATCCACCTCCCTTGGGCCTGGCTACACCTTC

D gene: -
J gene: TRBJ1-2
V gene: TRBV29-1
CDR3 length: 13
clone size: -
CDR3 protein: CSVERQNRHGYTF
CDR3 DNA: TGCAGCGTTGAGCGGCAGAACCGCCATGGCTACACCTTC

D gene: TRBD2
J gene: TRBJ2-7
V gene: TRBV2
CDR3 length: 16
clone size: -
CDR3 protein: CASRKLLAGGPGEQYF
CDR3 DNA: TGTGCCAGCAGGAAACTCCTAGCGGGAGGGCCTGGCGAGCAGTACTTC

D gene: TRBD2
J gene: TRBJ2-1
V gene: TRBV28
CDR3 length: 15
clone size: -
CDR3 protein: CASSSPGTTYNEQFF
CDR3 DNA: TGTGCCAGCAGTTCCCCCGGGACTACCTACAATGAGCAGTTCTTC

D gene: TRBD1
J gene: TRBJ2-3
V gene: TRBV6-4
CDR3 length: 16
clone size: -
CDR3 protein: CASSYRGEGGADTQYF
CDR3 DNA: TGTGCCAGCTCCTACAGGGGGGAAGGGGGCGCAGATACGCAGTATTTT

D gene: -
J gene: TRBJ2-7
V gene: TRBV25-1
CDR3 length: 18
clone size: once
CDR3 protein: CASSDAGPVGPSSYEQYF
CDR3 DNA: TGTGCCAGCAGTGATGCGGGGCCCGTGGGACCCTCCTCCTACGAGCAGTACTTC

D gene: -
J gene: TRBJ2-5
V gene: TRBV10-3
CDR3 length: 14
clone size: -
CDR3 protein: CAITNDLGGETQYF
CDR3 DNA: TGTGCCATCACCAATGACTTAGGGGGAGAGACCCAGTACTTC

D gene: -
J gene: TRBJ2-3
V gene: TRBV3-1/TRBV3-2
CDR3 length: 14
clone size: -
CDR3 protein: CASSKVSTTDTQYF
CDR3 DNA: TGTGCCAGCAGCAAAGTAAGCACGACAGATACGCAGTATTTT

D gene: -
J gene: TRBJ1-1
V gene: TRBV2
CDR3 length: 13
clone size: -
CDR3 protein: CASSPQGRLEAFF
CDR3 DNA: TGTGCCAGCAGTCCACAGGGTAGGTTGGAAGCTTTCTTT

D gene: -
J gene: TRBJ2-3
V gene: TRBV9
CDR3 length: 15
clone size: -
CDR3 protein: CASSVDGASTDTQYF
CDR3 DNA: TGTGCCAGCAGCGTAGATGGGGCGAGCACAGATACGCAGTATTTT

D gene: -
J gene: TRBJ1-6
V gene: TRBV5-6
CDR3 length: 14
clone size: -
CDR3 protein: CASSLQGVGSPLHF
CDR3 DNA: TGTGCCAGCAGCTTACAGGGAGTAGGTTCACCCCTCCACTTT

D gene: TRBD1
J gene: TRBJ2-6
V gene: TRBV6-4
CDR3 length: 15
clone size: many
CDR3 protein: CASSGDRDGANVLTF
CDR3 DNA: TGTGCCAGCAGTGGGGACAGGGACGGGGCCAACGTCCTGACTTTC

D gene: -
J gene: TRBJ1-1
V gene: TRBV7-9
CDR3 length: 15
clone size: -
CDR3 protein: CASSLAAGQNTEAFF
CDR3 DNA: TGTGCCAGCAGCTTAGCGGCAGGACAGAACACTGAAGCTTTCTTT

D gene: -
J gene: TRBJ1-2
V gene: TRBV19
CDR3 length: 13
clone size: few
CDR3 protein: CASSKPGSVGHTF
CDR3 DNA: TGTGCCAGTAGTAAGCCGGGCTCGGTGGGGCACACCTTC

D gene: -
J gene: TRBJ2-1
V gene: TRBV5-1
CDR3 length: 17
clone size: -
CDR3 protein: CASSLLPGSSSYNEQFF
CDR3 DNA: TGCGCCAGCAGCTTGCTGCCGGGGTCTAGCTCCTACAATGAGCAGTTCTTC